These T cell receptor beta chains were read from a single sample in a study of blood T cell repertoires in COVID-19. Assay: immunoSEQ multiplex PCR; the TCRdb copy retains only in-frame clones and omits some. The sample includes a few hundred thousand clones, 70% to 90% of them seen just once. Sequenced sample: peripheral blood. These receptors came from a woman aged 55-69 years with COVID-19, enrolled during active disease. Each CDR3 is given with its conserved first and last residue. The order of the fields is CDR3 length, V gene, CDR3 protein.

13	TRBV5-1	CASSAFYSTEAFF
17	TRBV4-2	CASSQVNSGRSVVTQYF
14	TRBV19	CASSPAGKHYGYTF
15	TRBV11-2	CASARRGGGYNEQFF
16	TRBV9	CASSPPSQGAGNTIYF
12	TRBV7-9	CASSTSGGKLFF
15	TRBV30	CAWTRQGPNAGELFF
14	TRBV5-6	CASSLGGGGQPQHF
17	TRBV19	CASSIDIAPVTSNEQFF
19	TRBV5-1	CASPFNRGVGLRVDYGYTF
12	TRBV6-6	CASSTGYTEAFF
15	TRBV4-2	CASSQEGGTGDEQYF
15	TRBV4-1	CASSQLGQTNTEAFF
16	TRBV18	CASSPFASGGTGTQYF
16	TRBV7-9	CASSLAAAGVHGTQYF
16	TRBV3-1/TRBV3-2	CASRLTGTSGPNEQFF
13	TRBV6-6	CASRLTMNTEAFF
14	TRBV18	CASSPRQGMGEQYF
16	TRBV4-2	CASSQVDSGGANEQFF
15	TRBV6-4	CASKASGGPGETQYF
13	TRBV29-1	CSVARDRSYEQYF
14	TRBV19	CASTLRGNNEKLFF
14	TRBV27	CASSYGQVNTEAFF
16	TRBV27	CASSSSAGTLLQPQHF
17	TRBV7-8	CASSLDPGLARADTQYF
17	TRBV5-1	CASSLAKLAGDDDEQFF
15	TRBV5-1	CASSYRSGLGTEAFF
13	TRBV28	CASVSGGDYGYTF
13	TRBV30	CAWSFESNQPQHF
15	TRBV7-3	CASSWLAGAEETQYF
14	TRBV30	CAWLQARSGNTIYF
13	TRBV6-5	CASSWGTGIEQYF
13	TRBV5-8	CASSFDDSREQFF
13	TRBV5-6	CASSQRGRRQAFF
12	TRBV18	CASSNQGETQYF
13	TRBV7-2	CASSPQENTEAFF
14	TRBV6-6	CASIGQGSNYGYTF
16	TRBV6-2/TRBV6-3	CASSAPRSDSTDTQYF
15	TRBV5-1	CASNPGNSNTGELFF
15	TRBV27	CASSRNVGTGYGYTF
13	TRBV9	CASSVVGESEAFF
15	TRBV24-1	CATMGGSKNTGELFF
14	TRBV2	CASRYGQADYGYTF
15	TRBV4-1	CASSQATGANTEAFF
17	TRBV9	CASSVGDRGLEGYGYTF